This TCR beta chain was identified in a study of Graves' ophthalmopathy and Graves' hyperthyroidism. Study-level results: In separating ophthalmopathy from stable hyperthyroidism, a 13-signature model achieved roughly 90% sensitivity and approximately 80% specificity. With around 70% sensitivity and more than 72% specificity, the model predicted ophthalmopathy progression.

Researchers took RNA transcripts and amplified TCR beta CDR3 regions from them. In the first round, RT-PCR was carried out with HTBI primers, and a multiplex PCR formed the second round. MiXCR, applied by TCRdb to the multiplex PCR reads, yields one record per CDR3 protein. The table lists roughly 400,000 distinct CDR3 sequences, about a sixth of them singletons. This clonotype was counted ten times or more. Antigen: not known. Researchers classed hyperthyroidism as stable given no ophthalmopathy within 18 months of follow-up. The PBMCs used were ones drawn from approximately 10 ml of fresh peripheral blood. Per germline, CDR1 SGHDN and CDR2 FVKESK. CDR3 size: 16 residues. V shed 4 bases and J shed 4 bases, with 17 bases lying between them.

The receptor comes from an adult woman with stable Graves' hyperthyroidism. This chain connects TRBV14 to TRBJ1-3, with D perhaps TRBD1 (6 bases). The sample taken for sequencing was peripheral blood. DNA of the CDR3: TGTGCCAGCAGCCCCAAGCAGGGGCCAAGGGGAAACACCATATATTTT. This sequence encodes CASSPKQGPRGNTIYF.